The TCR beta chain described here comes from a study of memory CD4+ T cells and cytomegalovirus serostatus. CDR1 is SGDLS and CDR2 is YYNGEE in the germline V gene. Between the trimmed V and J ends, which lost 3 bases and 6 bases, there was a span of 15 bases. This CDR3 is 14 amino acids long. Assay: immunoSEQ multiplex PCR; the TCRdb copy retains only in-frame clones and omits some. This table has roughly 76,000 clones, 60% to 80% appearing once. The sort gate was single viable CD3+CD4+CD8-CD45RO+ cells for memory CD4+ T cells. Serostatus was set by detecting CMV pp150, pp28, p38, p52 IgG. The specimen was memory CD4+ T cells from blood. The receptor comes from an adult in good health and CMV-seropositive. This sequence joins TRBV9 and TRBJ1-2; D gene uncertain. The CDR3 loop is CASSAFGRNHGYTF. CDR3 sequence (DNA): TGTGCCAGCAGCGCGTTCGGGCGGAATCATGGCTACACCTTC.